This TCR beta chain was sequenced in a study of T cells in Graves' hyperthyroidism and ophthalmopathy (dated by TCRdb to between 2018 and 2020). With respect to the entire study: Peripheral blood was collected at initial diagnosis, before any treatment. To identify distinguishing TCR V-J signatures, a discovery cohort of 90 to 100 patients was used, comprising approximately 40 with Graves' ophthalmopathy and approximately 58 with stable Graves' hyperthyroidism. An independent validation cohort of about 20 hyperthyroidism patients and approximately 15 patients who later progressed to ophthalmopathy tested prospective prediction of ophthalmopathy. The approximately 90 discovery patients were randomly split 7:3 into training and test sets. Thyroid tissue and blood T-cell repertoires from six Graves' hyperthyroidism patients were also compared in the study. Following sampling, methimazole starting at 30 mg daily was given to hyperthyroidism patients, and high-dose intravenous methylprednisolone was given to ophthalmopathy patients. The paper describes TCR Vbeta CDR3 sequencing of more than 120 peripheral blood samples, made up of 43 ophthalmopathy patients, around 73 hyperthyroidism patients and about 17 progressor patients. The paper as a whole reports these results and caveats: In validation, the model predicted progression to ophthalmopathy with roughly 66% sensitivity and less than 75% specificity, a median of around six months before onset. Sample size was not statistically predetermined, and blinding of investigators to group allocation was not performed. A model built on a 13 V-J signature distinguished ophthalmopathy from stable hyperthyroidism, reaching over 85% sensitivity and around 81% specificity in cross-validation and 80%/75% in testing. Most expanded thyroid clonotypes (frequency above 0.001) were also detected in blood, a finding suggesting that blood repertoires may reflect thyroid immune responses.

Graves' hyperthyroidism was defined as stable when no progression to ophthalmopathy occurred over 18 months of follow-up. The hyperthyroidism patients were between 18 and 65 years old and newly diagnosed, with a disease duration of less than 2 months. The study excluded patients with uncontrolled infections, other autoimmune diseases, pregnancy or lactation. Diagnoses were based on clinical symptoms, serum thyroxine and TRAb, thyroid ultrasound and orbital computed tomography. PBMCs were isolated from about 9.1 ml of fresh peripheral blood by Ficoll-Paque density gradient centrifugation. Total RNA was extracted using Trizol reagent, and RNA quality was assessed on an Agilent 2100 Bioanalyzer. TCR beta CDR3 regions were amplified from RNA transcripts. A first-round RT-PCR of the TCR CDR3 used the HTBI primer set with the Qiagen OneStep RT-PCR kit. Libraries were constructed in a second round of multiplex PCR, after which size selection and purification were performed. Sequencing of the libraries was done on an Illumina HiSeq2000 using paired-end 100 bp reads. As for the original processing: SOAPnuke was used to process the raw data, throwing out any read that contained adapters or uncalled bases, had a mean Phred below 15, or lacked an exact constant-primer or identifier match. COPE v1.2.5 was used to merge high-quality paired reads, and clonotypes were defined as unique nucleotide sequences. Clonotypes were aligned to IMGT TRBV, TRBD and TRBJ reference segments using MiTCR v1.1. The analysis included only V-J combinations with a frequency above 0.0001, which together covered over 98% of the repertoires. A TCS score was defined as the ratio between F50 (clonal expansion) and ExV (chaos), using BLOSUM62-based TCRdist between CDR3 peptides within each V-J. Welch's t-statistics and random forest reduced roughly 500 V-J features to 13, which were used in a naive Bayes classifier (R e1071). TCRdb took the public reads, trimmed them with fastp at Q25, ran MiXCR for clone calling and kept in-frame beta chains. Every entry covers one CDR3 protein and lists the most common genes and DNA from its rows. TCRdb's processing, not the authors', yielded these V and J calls. Here the sample has hundreds of thousands of distinct CDR3 sequences; under 20% occur a single time. The biggest ten clones account for around 4% of the sample.

With regard to this clonotype: What antigen it recognizes has not been identified. It may be a read error: a sequence one base away is much more abundant.

Sample: blood. This TCR was sampled from a woman aged 30 to 39 with Graves' hyperthyroidism.

Read as DNA, the sequence is TGTGCCAGCAGTTCCGGGGACAGGACTTACACTGAGCAGTTCTTC. Translation gives CASSSGDRTYTEQFF. The chain couples TRBV6-5 to TRBJ2-1; TRBD1 fits 8 bases in the junction. For CDR1 and CDR2, the germline V gene lists MNHEY and SVGAGI. The CDR3 starts with the cysteine, ends with the phenylalanine, and has 15 residues. Of the read, only the CDR3 DNA is kept; its 45 bases are in frame from base 1.